Presented here are 14 T cell receptor beta chains from one specimen sequenced in a study of control samples from healthy donors and cancer patients. Data came from immunoSEQ multiplex PCR; TCRdb stores just in-frame clones and leaves some out. The sample has around 96,000 clones, just over 90% seen once. Material for sequencing was blood. These receptors were obtained from a young man in good health.

The chain links TRBV5-4 to TRBJ2-7; D is possibly TRBD1 (6 bases). This CDR3 has 13 amino acids. Germline V CDR1 and CDR2: SGHNT, YYREEE (reference sequence). Trimming shortened V by 4 bases and J by 1 base, and 9 bases separated the two germline ends. For the CDR3, the DNA is TGTGCCAGCAGCCACGGACAGTCCTACGAGCAGTACTTC. This encodes CASSHGQSYEQYF.

V usage is TRBV6-2 or TRBV6-3 and J usage is TRBJ2-3; 12 nucleotides agree with TRBD2. CDR3 length: 16 amino acids. Germline assignment: CDR1 MNHEY and CDR2 SVGEGT. The J segment lost 7 bases and the V segment lost 2 bases, leaving 7 bases of the junction unmatched. The CDR3 coding sequence is TGTGCCAGCAGTTACAGGGCTAGCGGGAGGGCGCATACGCAGTATTTT. As protein: CASSYRASGRAHTQYF.

This clone was picked up a small number of times. This chain joins TRBV18 and TRBJ1-2; 7 positions agree with TRBD1. Germline-derived CDR1 and CDR2 are KGHSH and LQKENI. J was trimmed by 8 bases and V by 0 bases; bases with no gene match: 9. There are 15 residues in the CDR3. CDR3 in amino acids: CASSPPSRQGGGYTF. DNA of the CDR3: TGTGCCAGCTCACCACCGTCTAGACAGGGTGGGGGCTACACCTTC.

This clone was counted a single time. The genes are TRBV6-1 and TRBJ2-5; 8 bases align to TRBD2. Per the germline V gene, CDR1 is MNHNS and CDR2 is SASEGT. The CDR3 contains 17 residues. The ends lost 2 bases at V and 2 bases at J; junction bases unmatched: 10. CDR3 amino acids: CASSEHESGGPQETQYF. CDR3 DNA sequence: TGTGCCAGCAGTGAACACGAGAGCGGGGGACCGCAAGAGACCCAGTACTTC.

J is TRBJ2-3 and V is TRBV7-9; D ambiguous. CDR3 size: 12 residues. Trimming pared 6 bases from V and 7 bases from J, leaving 11 bases between. Germline-derived CDR1 and CDR2 are SEHNR and FQNEAQ (reference sequence). The CDR3 DNA is TGTGCCAGCAGTCCCCCGCAAAATACGCAGTATTTT. This gives the protein CASSPPQNTQYF.

The chain couples TRBV6-6 to TRBJ1-5; D unclear. Between the trimmed V and J ends, which lost 0 bases and 0 bases, there was a span of 9 bases. CDR1 MNHNY and CDR2 SVGAGI come from the germline V gene (reference sequence). This CDR3 comprises 16 residues. As DNA, the CDR3 is TGTGCCAGCAGTTACTCCGCCAGGTCTAGCAATCAGCCCCAGCATTTT. It is translated as CASSYSARSSNQPQHF.

This clone was detected once. The chain carries TRBV6-2 or TRBV6-3 and TRBJ2-2; D call uncertain. This CDR3 has 16 residues. Trimming cost V 4 bases and J 7 bases, with 19 bases left between them. Germline V CDR1 and CDR2: MNHEY, SVGEGT. CDR3 loop: CASSFLSPAANGELFF. CDR3 nucleotide sequence: TGTGCCAGCAGTTTCCTTAGTCCCGCGGCAAACGGGGAGCTGTTTTTT.

V usage is TRBV5-4 and J usage is TRBJ2-3; 8 bases are shared with TRBD2. Losses at the gene ends were 4 bases for V and 0 bases for J; bases not matched to a gene: 7. Germline CDR1 and CDR2: SGHNT and YYREEE (reference sequence). This CDR3 is 16 amino acids long. The CDR3 protein is CASSGISGVSTDTQYF. CDR3 in DNA: TGTGCCAGCAGCGGGATTAGCGGGGTGAGCACAGATACGCAGTATTTT.

The rearrangement uses TRBV29-1 and TRBJ1-1, with unresolved D. Germline CDR1 is SQVTM and CDR2 is ANQGSEA. V lost 5 bases to trimming and J lost 8 bases, with 9 bases between them. The CDR3 loop spans 10 amino acids. This CDR3 reads CSVSHNEAFF. The CDR3 nucleotides read TGCAGCGTTAGTCACAACGAAGCTTTCTTT.

The chain combines TRBV29-1 with TRBJ2-3; possibly TRBD2 for D (6 bases). Trimming stripped 4 bases from V and 2 bases from J, with 13 bases between. The germline V gene encodes CDR1 SQVTM and CDR2 ANQGSEA. The CDR3 loop spans 14 amino acids. CDR3 DNA sequence: TGCAGCGTTGTGCGAGGGCGGGACACAGATACGCAGTATTTT. This encodes CSVVRGRDTDTQYF.

This chain links TRBV25-1 with TRBJ2-1, with 8 positions matching TRBD2. The length of the CDR3 is 13 residues. Germline CDR1 is MGHDK and CDR2 is SYGVNS. V shed 6 bases, J shed 5 bases, and the junction held 3 bases outside the gene matches. The CDR3 here is CASRNGGDNEQFF. The CDR3 region has the DNA TGTGCCAGCAGAAACGGGGGGGACAATGAGCAGTTCTTC.

Note on this clone: The sample carries other DNA sequences with the same CDR3. This rearrangement joins TRBV29-1 to TRBJ1-2; D is unclear. Trimming took 4 bases from V and 8 from J, leaving 8 bases between them. The CDR3 sequence is 10 residues long. From germline, CDR1 is SQVTM and CDR2 ANQGSEA. CDR3 loop: CSVVGNGYTF. The CDR3 region has the DNA TGCAGCGTTGTGGGAAACGGCTACACCTTC.

This clone was seen a handful of times. This chain links TRBV12-3 or TRBV12-4 with TRBJ2-2; D is undetermined. V shed 4 bases and J shed 3 bases, with 3 bases lying between them. This CDR3 is built from 12 residues. DNA of the CDR3: TGTGCCAGCAGTTCCGACACCGGGGAGCTGTTTTTT. It encodes CASSSDTGELFF.

This clone was seen just once. The J gene is TRBJ2-7, the V gene TRBV6-5, with 8 bases matching TRBD1. The CDR3 totals 15 residues. CDR1 and CDR2 (germline): MNHEY, SVGAGI. The trim removed 2 bases at V and 2 bases at J, leaving 5 bases unmatched. CDR3 amino acids: CASSYSQGATYEQYF. The CDR3 DNA reads as TGTGCCAGCAGTTACAGCCAGGGGGCCACCTACGAGCAGTACTTC.